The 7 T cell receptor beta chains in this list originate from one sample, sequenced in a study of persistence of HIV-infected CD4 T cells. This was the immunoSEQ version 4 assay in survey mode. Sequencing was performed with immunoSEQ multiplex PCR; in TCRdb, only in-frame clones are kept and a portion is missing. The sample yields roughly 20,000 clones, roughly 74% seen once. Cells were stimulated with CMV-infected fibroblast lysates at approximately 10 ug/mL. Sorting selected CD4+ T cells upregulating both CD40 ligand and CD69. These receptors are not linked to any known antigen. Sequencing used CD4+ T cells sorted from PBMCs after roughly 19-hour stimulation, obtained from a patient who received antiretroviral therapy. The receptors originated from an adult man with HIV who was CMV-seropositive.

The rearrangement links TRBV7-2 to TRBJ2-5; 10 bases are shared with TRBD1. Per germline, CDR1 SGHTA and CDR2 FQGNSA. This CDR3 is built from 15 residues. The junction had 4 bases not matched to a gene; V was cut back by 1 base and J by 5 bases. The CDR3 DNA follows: TGTGCCAGCAGCTTAGGACAGGGGGCGAGGGAGACCCAGTACTTC. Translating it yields CASSLGQGARETQYF.

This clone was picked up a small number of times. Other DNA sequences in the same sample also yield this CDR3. The CDR3 spells CASSYSRTGGSYGYTF. As DNA, the CDR3 is TGTGCCAGCAGTTACTCGAGAACAGGGGGGAGCTATGGCTACACCTTC. The rearrangement uses TRBV6-5 and TRBJ1-2; 8 nucleotides agree with TRBD1. CDR1 MNHEY and CDR2 SVGAGI come from the germline V gene. The CDR3 runs 16 residues. V lost 0 bases, J lost 4 bases, and 7 bases stayed unmatched.

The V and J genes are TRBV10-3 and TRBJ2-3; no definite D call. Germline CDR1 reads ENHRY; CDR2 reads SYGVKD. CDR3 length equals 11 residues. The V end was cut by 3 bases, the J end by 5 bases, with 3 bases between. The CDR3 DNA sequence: TGTGCCATCAGTGAAAGAGATACGCAGTATTTT. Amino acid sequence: CAISERDTQYF.

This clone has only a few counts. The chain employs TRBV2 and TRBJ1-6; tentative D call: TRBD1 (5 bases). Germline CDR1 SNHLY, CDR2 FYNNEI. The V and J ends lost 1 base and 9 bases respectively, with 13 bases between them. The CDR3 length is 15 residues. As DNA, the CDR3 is TGTGCCAGCAGTGAAGTAGGGCAGGGAAGTTCACCCCTCCACTTT. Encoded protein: CASSEVGQGSSPLHF.

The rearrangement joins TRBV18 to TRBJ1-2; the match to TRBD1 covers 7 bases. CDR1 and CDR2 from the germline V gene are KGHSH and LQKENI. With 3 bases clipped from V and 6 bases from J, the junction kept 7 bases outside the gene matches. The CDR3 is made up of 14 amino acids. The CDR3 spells CASSPGVTGDGYTF. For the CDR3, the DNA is TGTGCCAGCTCACCCGGGGTTACAGGGGATGGCTACACCTTC.

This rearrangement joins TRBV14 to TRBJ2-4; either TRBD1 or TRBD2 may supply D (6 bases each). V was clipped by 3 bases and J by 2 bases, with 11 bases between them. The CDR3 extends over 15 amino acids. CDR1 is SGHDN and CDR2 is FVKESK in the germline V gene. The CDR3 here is CASSHGGGSKNIQYF. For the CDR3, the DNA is TGTGCCAGCAGCCACGGAGGGGGATCCAAAAACATTCAGTACTTC. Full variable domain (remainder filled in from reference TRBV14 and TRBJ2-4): EAGVTQFPSHSVIEKGQTVTLRCDPISGHDNLYWYRRVMGKEIKFLLHFVKESKQDESGMPNNRFLAERTGGTYSTLKVQPAELEDSGVYFCASSHGGGSKNIQYFGAGTRLSVL.

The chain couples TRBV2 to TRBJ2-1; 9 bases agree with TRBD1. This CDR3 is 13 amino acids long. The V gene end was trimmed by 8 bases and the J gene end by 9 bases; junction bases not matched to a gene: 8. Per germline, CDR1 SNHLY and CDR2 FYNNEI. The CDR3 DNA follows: TGTGCCAGCGTCCTGGGACAGGGCGGTGAGCAGTTCTTC. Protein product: CASVLGQGGEQFF.